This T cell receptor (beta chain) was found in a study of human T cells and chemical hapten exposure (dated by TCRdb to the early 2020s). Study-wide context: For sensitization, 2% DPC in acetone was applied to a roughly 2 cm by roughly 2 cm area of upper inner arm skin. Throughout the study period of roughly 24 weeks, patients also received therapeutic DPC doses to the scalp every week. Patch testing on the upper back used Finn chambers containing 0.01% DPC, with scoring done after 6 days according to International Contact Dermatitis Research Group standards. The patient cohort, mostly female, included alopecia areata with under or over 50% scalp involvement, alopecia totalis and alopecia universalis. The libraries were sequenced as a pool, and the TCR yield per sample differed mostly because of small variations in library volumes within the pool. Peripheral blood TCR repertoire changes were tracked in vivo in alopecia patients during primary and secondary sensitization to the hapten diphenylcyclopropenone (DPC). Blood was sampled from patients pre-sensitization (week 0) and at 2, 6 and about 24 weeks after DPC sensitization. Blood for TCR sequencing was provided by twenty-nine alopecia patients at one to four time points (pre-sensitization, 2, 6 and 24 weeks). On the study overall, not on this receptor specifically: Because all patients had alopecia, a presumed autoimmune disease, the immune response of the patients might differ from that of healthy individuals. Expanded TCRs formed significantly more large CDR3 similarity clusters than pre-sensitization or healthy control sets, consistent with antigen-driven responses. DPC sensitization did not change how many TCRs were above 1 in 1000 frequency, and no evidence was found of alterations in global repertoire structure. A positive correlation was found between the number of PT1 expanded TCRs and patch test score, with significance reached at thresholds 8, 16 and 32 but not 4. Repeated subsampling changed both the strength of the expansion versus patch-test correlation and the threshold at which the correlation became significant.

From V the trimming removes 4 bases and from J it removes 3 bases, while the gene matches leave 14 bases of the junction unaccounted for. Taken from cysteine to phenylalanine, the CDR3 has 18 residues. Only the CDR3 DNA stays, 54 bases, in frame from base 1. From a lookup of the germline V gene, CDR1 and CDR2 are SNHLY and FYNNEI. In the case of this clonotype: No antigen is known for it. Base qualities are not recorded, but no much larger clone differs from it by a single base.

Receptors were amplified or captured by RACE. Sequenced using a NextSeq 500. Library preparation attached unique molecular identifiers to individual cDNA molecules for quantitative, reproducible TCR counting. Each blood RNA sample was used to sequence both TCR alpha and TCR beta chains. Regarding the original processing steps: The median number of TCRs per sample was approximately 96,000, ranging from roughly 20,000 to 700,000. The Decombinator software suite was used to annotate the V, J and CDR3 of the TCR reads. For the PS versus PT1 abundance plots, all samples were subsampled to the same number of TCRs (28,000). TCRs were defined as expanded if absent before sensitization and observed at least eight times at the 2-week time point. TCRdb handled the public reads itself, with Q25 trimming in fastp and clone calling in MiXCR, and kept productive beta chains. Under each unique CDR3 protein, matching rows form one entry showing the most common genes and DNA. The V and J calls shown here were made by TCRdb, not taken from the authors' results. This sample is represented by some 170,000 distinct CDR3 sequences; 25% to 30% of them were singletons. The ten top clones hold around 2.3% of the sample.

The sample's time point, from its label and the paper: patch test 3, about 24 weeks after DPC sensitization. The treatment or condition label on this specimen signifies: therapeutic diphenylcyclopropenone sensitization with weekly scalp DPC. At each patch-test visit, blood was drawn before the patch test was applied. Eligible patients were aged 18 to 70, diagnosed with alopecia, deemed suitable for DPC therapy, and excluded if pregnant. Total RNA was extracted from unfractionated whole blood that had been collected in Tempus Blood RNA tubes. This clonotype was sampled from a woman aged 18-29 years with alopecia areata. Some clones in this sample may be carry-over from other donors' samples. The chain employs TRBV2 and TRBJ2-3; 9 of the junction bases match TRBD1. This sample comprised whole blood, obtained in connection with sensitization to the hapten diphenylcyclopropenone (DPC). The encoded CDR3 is CASSAQWTGAQVTDTQYF. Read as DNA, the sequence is TGTGCCAGCAGTGCTCAATGGACAGGGGCTCAAGTAACAGATACGCAGTATTTT.